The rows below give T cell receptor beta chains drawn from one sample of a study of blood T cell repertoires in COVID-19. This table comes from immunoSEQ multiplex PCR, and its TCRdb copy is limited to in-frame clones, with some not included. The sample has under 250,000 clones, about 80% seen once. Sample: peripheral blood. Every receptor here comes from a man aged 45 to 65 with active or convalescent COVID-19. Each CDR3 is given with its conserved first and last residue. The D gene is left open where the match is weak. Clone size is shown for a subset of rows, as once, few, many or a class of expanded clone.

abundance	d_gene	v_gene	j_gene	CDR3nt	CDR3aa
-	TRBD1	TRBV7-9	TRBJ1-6	TGTGCCAGCAGACAAGGGACAGGGGACTCTTCACCCCTCCACTTT	CASRQGTGDSSPLHF
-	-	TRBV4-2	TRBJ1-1	TGTGCCAGCAGCCAGGACTGGAGAACTGAAGCTTTCTTT	CASSQDWRTEAFF
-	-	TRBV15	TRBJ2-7	TGTGCCACCAGCAAACCGGGAGAGCAAAACGAGCAGTACTTC	CATSKPGEQNEQYF
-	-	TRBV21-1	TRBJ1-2	TGTGCCAGCAGCCCAACTCAGGGGTTTGGCTACACCTTC	CASSPTQGFGYTF
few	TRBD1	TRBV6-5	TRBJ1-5	TGTGCCAGCAGTCCCTCCGGGACAGGGGGTCAGCCCCAGCATTTT	CASSPSGTGGQPQHF
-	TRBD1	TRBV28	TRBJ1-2	TGTGCCACAACCCGGGACAGGGGATTTGACTATGGCTACACCTTC	CATTRDRGFDYGYTF
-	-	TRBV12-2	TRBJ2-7	TGTGCAAGTCGCTTAGTTGGTAGCGGGGGGAGCCTCGTTCGCGAGCAGTACTTC	CASRLVGSGGSLVREQYF
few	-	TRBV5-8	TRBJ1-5	TGTGCCAGCAGCTTTACACAGGGTTATCAGCCCCAGCATTTT	CASSFTQGYQPQHF
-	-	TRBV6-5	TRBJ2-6	TGTGCCAGCAGTTACCAGACTTCTGGGGCCAACGTCCTGACTTTC	CASSYQTSGANVLTF
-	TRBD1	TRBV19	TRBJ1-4	TGTGCCAGTAGTCACCCGAGGACAGGGGATGAAAAACTGTTTTTT	CASSHPRTGDEKLFF